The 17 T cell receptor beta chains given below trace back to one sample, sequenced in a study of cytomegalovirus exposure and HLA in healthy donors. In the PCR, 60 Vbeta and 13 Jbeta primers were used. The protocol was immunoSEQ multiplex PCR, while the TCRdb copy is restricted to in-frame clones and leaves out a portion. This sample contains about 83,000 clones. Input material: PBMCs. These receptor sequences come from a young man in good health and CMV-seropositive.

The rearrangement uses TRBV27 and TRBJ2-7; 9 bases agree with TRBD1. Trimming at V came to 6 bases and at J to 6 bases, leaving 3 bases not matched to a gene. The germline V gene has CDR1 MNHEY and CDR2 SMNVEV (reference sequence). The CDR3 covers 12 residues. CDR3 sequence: CASRGDRVEQYF. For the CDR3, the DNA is TGTGCCAGCAGGGGGGACAGGGTCGAGCAGTACTTC.

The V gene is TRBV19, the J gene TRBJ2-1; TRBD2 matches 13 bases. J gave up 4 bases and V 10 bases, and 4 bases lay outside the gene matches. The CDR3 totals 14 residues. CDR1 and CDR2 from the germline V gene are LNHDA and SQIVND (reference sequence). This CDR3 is CATKGLAGYNEQFF. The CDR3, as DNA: TGTGCCACAAAGGGACTAGCGGGATACAATGAGCAGTTCTTC. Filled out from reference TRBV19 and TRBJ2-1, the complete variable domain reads DGGITQSPKYLFRKEGQNVTLSCEQNLNHDAMYWYRQDPGQGLRLIYYSQIVNDFQKGDIAEGYSVSREKKESFPLTVTSAQKNPTAFYLCATKGLAGYNEQFFGPGTRLTVL.

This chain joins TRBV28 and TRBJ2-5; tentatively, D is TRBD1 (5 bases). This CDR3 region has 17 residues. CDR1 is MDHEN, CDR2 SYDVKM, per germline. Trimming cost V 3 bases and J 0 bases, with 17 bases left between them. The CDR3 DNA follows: TGTGCCAGCAGTTTTAGTGACAGAGATTCGTACCAAGAGACCCAGTACTTC. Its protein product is CASSFSDRDSYQETQYF.

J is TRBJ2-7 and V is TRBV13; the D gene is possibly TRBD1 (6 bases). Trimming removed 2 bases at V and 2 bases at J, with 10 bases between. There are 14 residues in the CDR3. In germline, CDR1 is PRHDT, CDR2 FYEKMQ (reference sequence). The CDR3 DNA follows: TGTGCCAGCAGCTTATTAACAGGGACCTACGAGCAGTACTTC. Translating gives CASSLLTGTYEQYF.

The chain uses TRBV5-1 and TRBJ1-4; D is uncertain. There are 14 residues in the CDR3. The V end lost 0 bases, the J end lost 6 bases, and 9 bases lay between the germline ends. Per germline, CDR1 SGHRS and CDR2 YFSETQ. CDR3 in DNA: TGCGCCAGCAGCTTGGGTCCGCAGGATGAAAAACTGTTTTTT. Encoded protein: CASSLGPQDEKLFF.

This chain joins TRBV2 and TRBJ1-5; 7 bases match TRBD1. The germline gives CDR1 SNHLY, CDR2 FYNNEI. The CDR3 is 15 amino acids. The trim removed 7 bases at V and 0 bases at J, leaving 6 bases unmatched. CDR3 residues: CASNLGQFSNQPQHF. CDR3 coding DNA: TGTGCCAGCAACTTGGGACAGTTTAGCAATCAGCCCCAGCATTTT.

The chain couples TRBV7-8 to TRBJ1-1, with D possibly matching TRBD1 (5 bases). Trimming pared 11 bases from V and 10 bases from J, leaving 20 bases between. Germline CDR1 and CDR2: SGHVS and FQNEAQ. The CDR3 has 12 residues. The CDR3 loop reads CAVVGGGVTAFF. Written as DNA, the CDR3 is TGTGCCGTCGTTGGGGGAGGGGTGACAGCTTTCTTT.

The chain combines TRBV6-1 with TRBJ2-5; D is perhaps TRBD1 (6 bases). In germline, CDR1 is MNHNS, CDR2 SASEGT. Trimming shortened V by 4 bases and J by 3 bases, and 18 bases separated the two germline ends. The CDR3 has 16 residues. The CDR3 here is CASSAGQWESKETQYF. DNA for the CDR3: TGTGCCAGCAGTGCGGGACAATGGGAATCGAAAGAGACCCAGTACTTC.

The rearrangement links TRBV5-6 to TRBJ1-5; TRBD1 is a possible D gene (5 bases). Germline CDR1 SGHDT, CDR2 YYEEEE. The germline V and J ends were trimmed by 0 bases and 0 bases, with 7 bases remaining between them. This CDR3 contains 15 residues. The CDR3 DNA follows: TGTGCCAGCAGCTTGGGACAGTATAGCAATCAGCCCCAGCATTTT. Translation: CASSLGQYSNQPQHF.

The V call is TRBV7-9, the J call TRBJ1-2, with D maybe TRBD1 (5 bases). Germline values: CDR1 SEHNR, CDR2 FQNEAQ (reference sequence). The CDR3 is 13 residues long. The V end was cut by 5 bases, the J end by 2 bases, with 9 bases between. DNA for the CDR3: TGTGCCAGCAGCACGGGGGGAAACTATGGCTACACCTTC. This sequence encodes CASSTGGNYGYTF.

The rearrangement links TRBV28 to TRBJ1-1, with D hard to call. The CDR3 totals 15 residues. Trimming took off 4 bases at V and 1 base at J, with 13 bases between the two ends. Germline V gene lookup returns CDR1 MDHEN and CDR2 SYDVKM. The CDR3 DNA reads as TGTGCCAGCAGTTCCCCTTCAGCGGGGAACACTGAAGCTTTCTTT. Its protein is CASSSPSAGNTEAFF.

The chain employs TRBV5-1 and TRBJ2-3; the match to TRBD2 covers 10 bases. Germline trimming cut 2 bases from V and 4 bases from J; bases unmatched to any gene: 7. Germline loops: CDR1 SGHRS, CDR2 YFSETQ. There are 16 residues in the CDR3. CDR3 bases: TGCGCCAGCAGCTTCCCTGGACTAGCGGTTCCAGATACGCAGTATTTT. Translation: CASSFPGLAVPDTQYF. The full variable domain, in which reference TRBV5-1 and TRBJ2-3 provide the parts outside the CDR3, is KAGVTQTPRYLIKTRGQQVTLSCSPISGHRSVSWYQQTPGQGLQFLFEYFSETQRNKGNFPGRFSGRQFSNSRSEMNVSTLELGDSALYLCASSFPGLAVPDTQYFGPGTRLTVL.

Here the CDR3 reads CASSLAASPYNEQFF. CDR3 nucleotides: TGTGCCAGCAGCTTGGCTGCTAGCCCCTACAATGAGCAGTTCTTC. The chain uses TRBV5-4 and TRBJ2-1; maybe TRBD2 (5 bases). The germline CDR1 and CDR2 sequences are SGHNT and YYREEE (reference sequence). Trimming removed 0 bases from V and 2 bases from J, with 9 bases in between. This CDR3 is 15 amino acids long.

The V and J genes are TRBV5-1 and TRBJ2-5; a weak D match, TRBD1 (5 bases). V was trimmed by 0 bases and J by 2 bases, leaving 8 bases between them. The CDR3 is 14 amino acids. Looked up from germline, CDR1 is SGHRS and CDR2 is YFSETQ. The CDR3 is CASSLARQQETQYF. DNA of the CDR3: TGCGCCAGCAGCTTGGCCAGACAGCAAGAGACCCAGTACTTC.

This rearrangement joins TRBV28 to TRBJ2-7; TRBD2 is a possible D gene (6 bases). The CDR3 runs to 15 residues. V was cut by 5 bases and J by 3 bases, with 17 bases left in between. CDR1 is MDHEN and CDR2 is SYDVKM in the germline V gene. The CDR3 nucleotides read TGTGCCAGCAGTCCTGCGGCGGGACGGGACTACGAGCAGTACTTC. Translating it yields CASSPAAGRDYEQYF.

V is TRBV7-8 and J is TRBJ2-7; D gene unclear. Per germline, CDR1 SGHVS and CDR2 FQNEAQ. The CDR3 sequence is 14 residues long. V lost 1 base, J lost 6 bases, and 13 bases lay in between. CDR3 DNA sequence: TGTGCCAGCAGCTTAGTTACGCTTGTCGGCGAGCAGTACTTC. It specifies CASSLVTLVGEQYF. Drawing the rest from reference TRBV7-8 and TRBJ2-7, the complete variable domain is GAGVSQSPRYKVAKRGQDVALRCDPISGHVSLFWYQQALGQGPEFLTYFQNEAQLDKSGLPSDRFFAERPEGSVSTLKIQRTQQEDSAVYLCASSLVTLVGEQYFGPGTRLTVT.

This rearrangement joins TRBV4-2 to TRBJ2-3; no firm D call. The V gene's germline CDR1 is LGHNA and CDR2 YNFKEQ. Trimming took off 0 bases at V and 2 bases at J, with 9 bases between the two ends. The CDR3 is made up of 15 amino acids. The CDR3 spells CASSQDGENTDTQYF. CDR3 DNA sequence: TGTGCCAGCAGCCAAGATGGAGAGAACACAGATACGCAGTATTTT.